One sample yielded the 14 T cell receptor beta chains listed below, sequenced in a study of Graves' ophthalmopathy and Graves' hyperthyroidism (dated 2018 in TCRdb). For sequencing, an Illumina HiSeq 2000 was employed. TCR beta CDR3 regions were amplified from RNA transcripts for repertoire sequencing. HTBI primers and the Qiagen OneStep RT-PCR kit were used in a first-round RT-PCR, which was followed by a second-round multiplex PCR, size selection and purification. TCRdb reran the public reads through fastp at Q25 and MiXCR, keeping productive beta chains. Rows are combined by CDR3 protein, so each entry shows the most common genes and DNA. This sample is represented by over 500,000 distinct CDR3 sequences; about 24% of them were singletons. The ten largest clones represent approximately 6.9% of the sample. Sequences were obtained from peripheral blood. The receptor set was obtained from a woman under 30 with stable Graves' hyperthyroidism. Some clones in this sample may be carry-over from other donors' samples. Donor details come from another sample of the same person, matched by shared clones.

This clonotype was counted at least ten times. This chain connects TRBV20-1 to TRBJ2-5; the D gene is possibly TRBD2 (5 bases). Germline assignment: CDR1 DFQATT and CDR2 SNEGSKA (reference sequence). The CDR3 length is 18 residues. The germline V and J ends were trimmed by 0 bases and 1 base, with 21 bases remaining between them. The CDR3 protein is CSAREGGRSSFIQETQYF. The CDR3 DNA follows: TGCAGTGCTAGAGAGGGCGGGCGGTCCTCATTTATCCAAGAGACCCAGTACTTC.

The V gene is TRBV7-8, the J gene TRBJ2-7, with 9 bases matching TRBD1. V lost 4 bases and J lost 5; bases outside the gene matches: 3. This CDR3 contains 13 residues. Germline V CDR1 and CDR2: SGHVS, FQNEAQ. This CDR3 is CASSSTGGNEQYF. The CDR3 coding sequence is TGTGCCAGCAGCTCGACAGGGGGGAACGAGCAGTACTTC.

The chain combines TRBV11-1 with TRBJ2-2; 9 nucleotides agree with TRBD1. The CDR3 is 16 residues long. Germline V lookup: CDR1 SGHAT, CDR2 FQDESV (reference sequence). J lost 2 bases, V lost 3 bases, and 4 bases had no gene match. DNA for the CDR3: TGTGCCAGCAGCTTCACAGGGGGCGGTAACACCGGGGAGCTGTTTTTT. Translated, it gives CASSFTGGGNTGELFF.

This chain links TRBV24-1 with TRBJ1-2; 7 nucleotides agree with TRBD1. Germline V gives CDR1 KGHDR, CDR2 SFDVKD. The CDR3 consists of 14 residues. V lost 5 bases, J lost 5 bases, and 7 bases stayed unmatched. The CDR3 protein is CATSAQDRNYGYTF. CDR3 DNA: TGTGCCACCAGTGCCCAGGACAGGAATTATGGCTACACCTTC.

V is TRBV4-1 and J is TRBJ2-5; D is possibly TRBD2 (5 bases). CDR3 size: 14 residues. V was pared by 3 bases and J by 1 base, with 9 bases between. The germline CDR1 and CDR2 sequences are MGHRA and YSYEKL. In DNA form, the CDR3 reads TGCGCCAGCAGCCAGGGAGAGCTCCAAGAGACCCAGTACTTC. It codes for CASSQGELQETQYF.

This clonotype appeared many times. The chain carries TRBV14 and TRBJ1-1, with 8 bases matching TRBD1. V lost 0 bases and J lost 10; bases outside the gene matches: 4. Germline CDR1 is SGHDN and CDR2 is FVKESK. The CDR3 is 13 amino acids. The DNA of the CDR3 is TGTGCCAGCAGCCAAGATCTTACAGGGGGAGCTTTCTTT. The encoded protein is CASSQDLTGGAFF. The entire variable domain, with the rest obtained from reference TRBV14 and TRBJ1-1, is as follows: EAGVTQFPSHSVIEKGQTVTLRCDPISGHDNLYWYRRVMGKEIKFLLHFVKESKQDESGMPNNRFLAERTGGTYSTLKVQPAELEDSGVYFCASSQDLTGGAFFGQGTRLTVV.

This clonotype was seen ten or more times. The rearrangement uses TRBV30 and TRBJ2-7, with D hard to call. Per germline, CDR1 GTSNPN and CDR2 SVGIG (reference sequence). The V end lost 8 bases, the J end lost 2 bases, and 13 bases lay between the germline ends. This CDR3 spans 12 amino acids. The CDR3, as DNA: TGTGCCCTGGAGTATGGCCCCTACGAGCAGTACTTC. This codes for CALEYGPYEQYF.

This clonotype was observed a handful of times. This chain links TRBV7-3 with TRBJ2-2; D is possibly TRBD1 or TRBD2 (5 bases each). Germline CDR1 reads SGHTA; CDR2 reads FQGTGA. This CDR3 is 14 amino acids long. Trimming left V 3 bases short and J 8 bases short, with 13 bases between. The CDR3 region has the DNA TGTGCCAGCAGCTTCTCCAGGGACGGGGGGGAGCTGTTTTTT. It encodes CASSFSRDGGELFF. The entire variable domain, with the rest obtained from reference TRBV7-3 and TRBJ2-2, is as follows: GAGVSQTPSNKVTEKGKYVELRCDPISGHTALYWYRQSLGQGPEFLIYFQGTGAADDSGLPNDRFFAVRPEGSVSTLKIQRTERGDSAVYLCASSFSRDGGELFFGEGSRLTVL.

The CDR3 nucleotides read TGTGCCTGGAGACAGGGGGGCACCGGGGAGCTGTTTTTT. Encoded protein: CAWRQGGTGELFF. The J gene is TRBJ2-2, the V gene TRBV30; 8 bases are a match to TRBD1. The CDR3 is 13 residues long. Germline V gene lookup returns CDR1 GTSNPN and CDR2 SVGIG (reference sequence). J lost 4 bases, V lost 3 bases, and 1 base had no gene match.

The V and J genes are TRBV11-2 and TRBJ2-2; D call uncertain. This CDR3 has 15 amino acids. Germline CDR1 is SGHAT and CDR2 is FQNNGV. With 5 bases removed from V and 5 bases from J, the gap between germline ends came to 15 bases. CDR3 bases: TGTGCCAGCAGCAAGGGCCCAACAGATACCGGGGAGCTGTTTTTT. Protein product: CASSKGPTDTGELFF.

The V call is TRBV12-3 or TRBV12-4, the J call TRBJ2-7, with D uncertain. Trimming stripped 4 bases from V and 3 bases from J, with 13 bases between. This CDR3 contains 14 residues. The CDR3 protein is CASSSYRTVYEQYF. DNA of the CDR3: TGTGCCAGCAGTTCATACCGGACGGTCTACGAGCAGTACTTC.

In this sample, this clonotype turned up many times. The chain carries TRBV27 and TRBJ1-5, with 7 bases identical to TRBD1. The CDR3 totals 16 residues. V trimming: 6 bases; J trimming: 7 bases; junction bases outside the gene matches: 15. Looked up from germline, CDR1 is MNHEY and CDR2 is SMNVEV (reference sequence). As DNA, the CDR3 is TGTGCCAGCAGGCCCTTAGGAGGGGGCCTCAAGCAGCCCCAGCATTTT. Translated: CASRPLGGGLKQPQHF.

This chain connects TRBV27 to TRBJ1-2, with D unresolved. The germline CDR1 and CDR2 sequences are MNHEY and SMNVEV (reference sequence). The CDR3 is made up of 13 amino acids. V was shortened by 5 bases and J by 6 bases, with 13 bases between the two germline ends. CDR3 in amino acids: CASSRTAIHGYTF. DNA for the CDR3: TGTGCCAGCAGTCGGACCGCGATTCATGGCTACACCTTC.

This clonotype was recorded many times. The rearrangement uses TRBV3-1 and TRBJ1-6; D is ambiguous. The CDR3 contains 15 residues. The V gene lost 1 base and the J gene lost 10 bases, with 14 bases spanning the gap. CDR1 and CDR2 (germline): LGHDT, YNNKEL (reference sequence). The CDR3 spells CASSQGRSGNSPLHF. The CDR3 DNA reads TGTGCCAGCAGCCAAGGCCGATCGGGGAACTCACCCCTCCACTTT.